These 21 T cell receptor beta chains originate from one sample sequenced in a study of blood T cells in healthy people across ages. Through a sample-barcoded 5' primer and a J-beta primer mix, a second PCR was run for about 6 to 11 cycles. One entry per CDR3 protein, called by TCRdb with MiXCR from the 5' RACE reads. The table has fewer than 1.5 million distinct CDR3 sequences, roughly 40% seen once. The sample was blood. Receptor source: a woman between 18 and 29 years old in good health.

The sample holds one count of this clonotype. The genes are TRBV28 and TRBJ1-4; D gene unclear. V was clipped by 4 bases and J by 5 bases, with 14 bases between them. Germline CDR1 and CDR2: MDHEN and SYDVKM. The CDR3 extends over 15 amino acids. CDR3 sequence: CASSSPTAPNEKLFF. The CDR3 DNA follows: TGTGCCAGCAGTTCGCCGACGGCTCCGAATGAAAAACTGTTTTTT.

The V call is TRBV24-1, the J call TRBJ2-5; TRBD1 matches 7 bases. Gene TRBJ2-7 matches the end of the DNA better, so the J call may be wrong. Germline V gene lookup returns CDR1 KGHDR and CDR2 SFDVKD. CDR3 length: 14 amino acids. This CDR3 is CATSRTGDFYEQYF. Written as DNA, the CDR3 is TGTGCCACCAGCCGGACAGGCGATTTCTACGAGCAGTACTTC.

The chain uses TRBV7-9 and TRBJ2-7; 10 bases are shared with TRBD1. This CDR3 spans 14 amino acids. The trim removed 5 bases at V and 5 bases at J, leaving 6 bases unmatched. Per the germline V gene, CDR1 is SEHNR and CDR2 is FQNEAQ (reference sequence). The CDR3 nucleotides are TGTGCCAGCAGCCCCCGGGACAGGGGAGACGAGCAGTACTTC. The encoded protein is CASSPRDRGDEQYF.

This clonotype has more than one count but fewer than ten. The V call is TRBV12-3 or TRBV12-4, the J call TRBJ2-5, with D possibly TRBD1 on 7 matching bases. This CDR3 has 15 residues. Trimming left V 8 bases short and J 4 bases short, with 20 bases between. The CDR3 is CASGGLTGTGETQYF. The CDR3 DNA reads as TGTGCCAGCGGAGGGCTGACAGGGACGGGAGAGACCCAGTACTTC.

This sequence joins TRBV20-1 and TRBJ2-6, with D uncertain. This CDR3 contains 17 residues. CDR1 is DFQATT and CDR2 is SNEGSKA in the germline V gene (reference sequence). The V and J ends lost 0 bases and 3 bases respectively, with 15 bases between them. The CDR3 spells CSARETGQYGGANVLTF. The DNA of the CDR3 is TGCAGTGCTAGAGAAACTGGTCAGTACGGTGGGGCCAACGTCCTGACTTTC.

The genes are TRBV10-3 and TRBJ1-4; D not certain. Germline V gene sequence: CDR1 ENHRY, CDR2 SYGVKD. This CDR3 comprises 13 residues. V was pared by 10 bases and J by 4 bases, with 13 bases between. CDR3 loop: CATGKRDNEKLFF. CDR3 coding DNA: TGTGCCACTGGAAAACGCGATAATGAAAAACTGTTTTTT.

This clonotype has just one count. This rearrangement joins TRBV10-3 to TRBJ2-3, with TRBD2 identical over 8 bases. J gave up 8 bases and V 3 bases, and 10 bases lay outside the gene matches. CDR3 size: 15 residues. The germline gives CDR1 ENHRY, CDR2 SYGVKD. CDR3 loop: CAISDPGRETGTQYF. DNA of the CDR3: TGTGCCATCAGTGATCCCGGGAGGGAGACGGGTACGCAGTATTTT.

Comments on this clonotype: A much bigger clone sits one base away, suggesting this may be a read error. This chain joins TRBV20-1 and TRBJ2-3; 9 bases map to TRBD2. This CDR3 has 15 residues. Germline CDR1 reads DFQATT; CDR2 reads SNEGSKA (reference sequence). Trimming took 3 bases from V and 10 from J; bases not matched to a gene: 14. As DNA, the CDR3 is TGCAGTGCTAGCCCGGGCGGGAGGGCCAGGGATGCGCAGTATTTT. As protein: CSASPGGRARDAQYF.

The V and J genes are TRBV7-2 and TRBJ2-7; D uncertain. The length of the CDR3 is 13 residues. V dropped 3 bases and J dropped 2 bases, with 8 bases sitting between them. Germline V gene sequence: CDR1 SGHTA, CDR2 FQGNSA. Here the CDR3 reads CASSLEKTYEQYF. The CDR3 DNA reads as TGTGCCAGCAGCTTGGAAAAAACCTACGAGCAGTACTTC.

The genes are TRBV27 and TRBJ2-1; 10 nucleotides match TRBD2. Germline CDR1 reads MNHEY; CDR2 reads SMNVEV (reference sequence). V lost 4 bases, J lost 9 bases, and 6 bases stayed unmatched. The CDR3 has 14 residues. The CDR3 coding sequence is TGTGCCAGCAGTTCTAGCGGGAGTCTCAGTGAGCAGTTCTTC. As protein: CASSSSGSLSEQFF.

This sequence joins TRBV11-2 and TRBJ1-1; unclear D gene. CDR3 size: 16 residues. From germline, CDR1 is SGHAT and CDR2 FQNNGV. With 1 base removed from V and 1 base from J, the gap between germline ends came to 13 bases. The CDR3 protein is CASSLGLPGWNTEAFF. The CDR3 DNA sequence: TGTGCCAGCAGCTTAGGGCTCCCAGGTTGGAACACTGAAGCTTTCTTT.

The rearrangement uses TRBV30 and TRBJ2-4, with 12 nucleotides matching TRBD2. The end of the DNA fits TRBJ2-5 better, so the J call may be wrong. The germline CDR1 and CDR2 sequences are GTSNPN and SVGIG (reference sequence). The CDR3 has 14 amino acids. The CDR3 coding sequence is TGTGCCTGGAGGACTAGCGGGAGTCGGGAGACCCAGTACTTC. It encodes CAWRTSGSRETQYF.

V is TRBV10-3 and J is TRBJ1-1, with TRBD1 matching over 7 bases. The CDR3 spans 13 residues. The germline V gene encodes CDR1 ENHRY and CDR2 SYGVKD. The trim removed 8 bases at V and 1 base at J, leaving 4 bases unmatched. The CDR3 spells CAIRDRQNTEAFF. The CDR3, as DNA: TGTGCCATCCGGGACAGACAGAACACTGAAGCTTTCTTT.

This clonotype showed up just a few times. The chain employs TRBV2 and TRBJ2-7, with no clear D. This CDR3 spans 12 amino acids. In germline, CDR1 is SNHLY, CDR2 FYNNEI. Trimming shortened V by 1 base and J by 6 bases, and 7 bases separated the two germline ends. In nucleotides, the CDR3 is TGTGCCAGCAGTGAAGGTCCGGCCGAGCAGTACTTC. Protein sequence: CASSEGPAEQYF.

The chain has TRBV21-1 and TRBJ1-2; TRBD1 is the table's D call, not checked against the DNA. TRBV21-1 is a pseudogene. The CDR3 contains 13 residues. CDR3: CASPRGFNYGYTF. The CDR3 nucleotides are TGTGCCAGTCCAAGGGGGTTCAACTATGGCTACACCTTC.

This rearrangement joins TRBV6-5 to TRBJ1-3; D uncertain. The V end lost 5 bases, the J end lost 0 bases, and 5 bases lay between the germline ends. The CDR3 length is 13 residues. Germline values: CDR1 MNHEY, CDR2 SVGAGI. The CDR3: CASSTSSGNTIYF. CDR3 DNA sequence: TGTGCCAGCAGTACAAGCTCTGGAAACACCATATATTTT.

V usage is TRBV4-1 and J usage is TRBJ1-2, with 7 bases identical to TRBD1. Trimming took 6 bases from V and 3 from J; bases not matched to a gene: 7. CDR1 is MGHRA and CDR2 is YSYEKL in the germline V gene. This CDR3 has 14 residues. The CDR3 protein is CASRRQGGDYGYTF. In DNA form, the CDR3 reads TGCGCCAGCAGAAGACAGGGAGGGGACTATGGCTACACCTTC.

The chain recombines TRBV7-9 with TRBJ2-5; TRBD2 matches 12 bases. After removal of 5 bases from V and 5 bases from J, the junction contained 9 bases not matched to a gene. Germline V CDR1 and CDR2: SEHNR, FQNEAQ (reference sequence). The CDR3 extends over 16 amino acids. In DNA, the CDR3 is TGTGCCAGCAGCGACCGACTAGCGGGGGAGGCGGAGACCCAGTACTTC. Its protein product is CASSDRLAGEAETQYF. The full variable domain, rest sourced from reference TRBV7-9 and TRBJ2-5, is DTGVSQNPRHKITKRGQNVTFRCDPISEHNRLYWYRQTLGQGPEFLTYFQNEAQLEKSRLLSDRFSAERPKGSFSTLEIQRTEQGDSAMYLCASSDRLAGEAETQYFGPGTRLLVL.

CDR3 nucleotides: TGTGCCAGCAGCTCAAATTCAGGGCTCGAGCAGTACTTC. It specifies CASSSNSGLEQYF. J is TRBJ2-7 and V is TRBV7-2; TRBD1 might be the D (5 bases). The V gene lost 4 bases and the J gene lost 6 bases, with 13 bases spanning the gap. Germline V gene data show CDR1 as SGHTA and CDR2 as FQGNSA. The CDR3 consists of 13 residues. The variable domain in full, with the rest retrieved from reference TRBV7-2 and TRBJ2-7, is GAGVSQSPSNKVTEKGKDVELRCDPISGHTALYWYRQSLGQGLEFLIYFQGNSAPDKSGLPSDRFSAERTGGSVSTLTIQRTQQEDSAVYLCASSSNSGLEQYFGPGTRLTVT.

The CDR3 DNA is TGTGCCAGCAGCTTTGGACAGGGGCGATACAATGAGCAGTTCTTC. Encoded protein: CASSFGQGRYNEQFF. The V and J genes are TRBV7-2 and TRBJ2-1; 9 bases line up with TRBD1. The junction had 4 bases not matched to a gene; V was cut back by 3 bases and J by 4 bases. The CDR3 extends over 15 amino acids. The V gene's germline CDR1 is SGHTA and CDR2 FQGNSA. The full variable domain, in which reference TRBV7-2 and TRBJ2-1 provide the parts outside the CDR3, is GAGVSQSPSNKVTEKGKDVELRCDPISGHTALYWYRQSLGQGLEFLIYFQGNSAPDKSGLPSDRFSAERTGGSVSTLTIQRTQQEDSAVYLCASSFGQGRYNEQFFGPGTRLTVL.

This clonotype has only a few counts. This rearrangement joins TRBV24-1 to TRBJ2-7; TRBD1 matches 8 bases. Germline values: CDR1 KGHDR, CDR2 SFDVKD. Trimming removed 8 bases from V and 0 bases from J; junction bases left unmatched: 8. The CDR3 contains 15 residues. CDR3 protein: CATKGRQGTSYEQYF. CDR3 coding DNA: TGTGCCACCAAGGGTCGACAGGGGACCTCCTACGAGCAGTACTTC.